The present TCR beta chain was sequenced within a study of OX40 agonist ivuxolimab in advanced cancers. Study overall: At approximately 80% male, the cohort had a mean age of about 55 years, ranging from about 20 to 90. Prior anti-PD-1, anti-PD-L1 or anti-CTLA-4 therapy did not bar entry, and more than 35% had some. Three individuals attained partial responses, comprising one hepatocellular carcinoma case and two cutaneous melanoma cases.

Repertoires were generated with immunoSEQ multiplex PCR, while TCRdb's copy carries only in-frame clones and drops some. The sample consists of 52,000 or so clones, 90% to 95% of them appearing once. Per the germline V gene, CDR1 is SGHTA and CDR2 is FQGNSA. The ends were cut back, 1 base at V and 3 bases at J, with 13 bases in the middle. The CDR3 loop spans 15 amino acids. The V and J genes are TRBV7-2 and TRBJ2-7, with D perhaps matching TRBD2 (5 bases). This receptor was identified in an adult with an advanced solid tumor such as melanoma, head and neck, liver or kidney cancer. Sequenced material: CD4+ or CD8+ T cells sorted from blood, taken in a trial of the OX40 agonist ivuxolimab. CDR3 in DNA: TGTGCCAGCAGCTTAGTTCCCCTAACTAGCTACGAGCAGTACTTC. It translates to CASSLVPLTSYEQYF.